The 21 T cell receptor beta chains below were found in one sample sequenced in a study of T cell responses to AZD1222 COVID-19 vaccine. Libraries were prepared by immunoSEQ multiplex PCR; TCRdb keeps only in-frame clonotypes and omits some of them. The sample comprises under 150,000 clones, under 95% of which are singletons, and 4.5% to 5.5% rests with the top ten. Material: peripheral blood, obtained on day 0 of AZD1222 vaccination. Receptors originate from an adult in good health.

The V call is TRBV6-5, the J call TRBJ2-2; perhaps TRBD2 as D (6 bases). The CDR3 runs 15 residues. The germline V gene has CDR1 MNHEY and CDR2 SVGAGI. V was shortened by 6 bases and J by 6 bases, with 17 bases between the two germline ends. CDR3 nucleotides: TGTGCCAGCAGAGATGACAACTGGGAGGCCGGGGAGCTGTTTTTT. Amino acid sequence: CASRDDNWEAGELFF.

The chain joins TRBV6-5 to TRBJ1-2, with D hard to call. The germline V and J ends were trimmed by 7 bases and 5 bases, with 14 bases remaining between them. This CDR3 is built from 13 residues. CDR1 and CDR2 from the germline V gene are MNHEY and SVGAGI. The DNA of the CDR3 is TGTGCCAGCACCCCGAACTTAGGGTATGGCTACACCTTC. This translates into CASTPNLGYGYTF.

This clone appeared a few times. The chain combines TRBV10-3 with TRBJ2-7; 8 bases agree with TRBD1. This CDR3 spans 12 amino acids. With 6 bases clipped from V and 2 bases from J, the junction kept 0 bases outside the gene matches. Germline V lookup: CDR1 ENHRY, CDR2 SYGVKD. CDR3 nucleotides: TGTGCCATCAGGGACAGGGCCTACGAGCAGTACTTC. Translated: CAIRDRAYEQYF.

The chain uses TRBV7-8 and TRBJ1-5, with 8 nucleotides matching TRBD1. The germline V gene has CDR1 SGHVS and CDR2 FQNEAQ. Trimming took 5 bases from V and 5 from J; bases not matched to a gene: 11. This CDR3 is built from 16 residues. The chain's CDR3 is CASSPRARGLDQPQHF. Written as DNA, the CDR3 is TGTGCCAGCAGCCCACGGGCCAGGGGGCTGGATCAGCCCCAGCATTTT. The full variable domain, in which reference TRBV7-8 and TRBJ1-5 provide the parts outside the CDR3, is GAGVSQSPRYKVAKRGQDVALRCDPISGHVSLFWYQQALGQGPEFLTYFQNEAQLDKSGLPSDRFFAERPEGSVSTLKIQRTQQEDSAVYLCASSPRARGLDQPQHFGDGTRLSIL.

CDR3 DNA: TGTGCCAGCAGCTTTGACAGGAGCAATCAGCCCCAGCATTTT. This encodes CASSFDRSNQPQHF. This sequence joins TRBV7-9 and TRBJ1-5; a weak D match, TRBD1 (6 bases). Germline V CDR1 and CDR2: SEHNR, FQNEAQ (reference sequence). The ends were cut back, 3 bases at V and 1 base at J, with 7 bases in the middle. The CDR3 runs to 14 residues. Together with reference TRBV7-9 and TRBJ1-5, the CDR3 gives the full variable domain: DTGVSQNPRHKITKRGQNVTFRCDPISEHNRLYWYRQTLGQGPEFLTYFQNEAQLEKSRLLSDRFSAERPKGSFSTLEIQRTEQGDSAMYLCASSFDRSNQPQHFGDGTRLSIL.

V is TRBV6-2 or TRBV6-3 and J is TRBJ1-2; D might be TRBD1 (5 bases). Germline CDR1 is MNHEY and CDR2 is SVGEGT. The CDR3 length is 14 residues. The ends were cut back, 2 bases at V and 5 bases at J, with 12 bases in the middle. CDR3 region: CASSYAHEGYGYTF. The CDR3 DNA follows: TGTGCCAGCAGTTACGCCCACGAGGGGTATGGCTACACCTTC.

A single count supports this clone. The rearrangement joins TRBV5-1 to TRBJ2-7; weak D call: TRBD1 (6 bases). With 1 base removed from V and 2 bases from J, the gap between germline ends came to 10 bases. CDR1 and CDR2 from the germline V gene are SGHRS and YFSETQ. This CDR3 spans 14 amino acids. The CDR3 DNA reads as TGCGCCAGCAGCTTGTGGGGGCAGACCTACGAGCAGTACTTC. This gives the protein CASSLWGQTYEQYF.

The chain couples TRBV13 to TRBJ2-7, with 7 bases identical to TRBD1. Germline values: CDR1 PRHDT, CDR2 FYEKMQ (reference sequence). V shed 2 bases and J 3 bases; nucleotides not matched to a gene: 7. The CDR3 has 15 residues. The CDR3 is CASSLLVGDSYEQYF. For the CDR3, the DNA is TGTGCCAGCAGCTTATTGGTAGGGGACAGCTACGAGCAGTACTTC.

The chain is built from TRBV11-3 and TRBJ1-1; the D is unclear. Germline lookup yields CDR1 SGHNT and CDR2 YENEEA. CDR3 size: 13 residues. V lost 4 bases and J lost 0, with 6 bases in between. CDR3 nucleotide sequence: TGTGCCAGCAGCTCACAGATGAACACTGAAGCTTTCTTT. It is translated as CASSSQMNTEAFF.

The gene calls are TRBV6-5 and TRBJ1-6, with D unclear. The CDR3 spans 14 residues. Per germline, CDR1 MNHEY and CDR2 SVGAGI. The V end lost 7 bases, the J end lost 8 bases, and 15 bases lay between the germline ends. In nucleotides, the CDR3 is TGTGCCAGCACATGGGGAGGGATACATTCACCCCTCCACTTT. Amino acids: CASTWGGIHSPLHF.

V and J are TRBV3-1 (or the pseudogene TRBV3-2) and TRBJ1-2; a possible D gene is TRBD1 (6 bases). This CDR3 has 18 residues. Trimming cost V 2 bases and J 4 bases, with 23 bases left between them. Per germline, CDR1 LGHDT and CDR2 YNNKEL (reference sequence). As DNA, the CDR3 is TGTGCCAGCAGCCAACTATTCTCTCAACAGGGAGGGAGCTATGGCTACACCTTC. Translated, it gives CASSQLFSQQGGSYGYTF.

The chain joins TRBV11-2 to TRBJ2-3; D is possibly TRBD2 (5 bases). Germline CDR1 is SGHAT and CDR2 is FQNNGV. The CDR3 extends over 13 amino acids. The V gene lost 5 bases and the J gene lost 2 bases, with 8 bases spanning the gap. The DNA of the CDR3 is TGTGCCAGCAGCCCGGGATTCACAGATACGCAGTATTTT. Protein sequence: CASSPGFTDTQYF.

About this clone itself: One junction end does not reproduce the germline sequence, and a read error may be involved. CDR3 in DNA: TGTGCCAGCAGTTTTTTAACGGACAGTAAGCTCTTT. Its translation: CASSFLTDSKLF. The chain employs TRBV12-3 or TRBV12-4 and TRBJ1-1; D possibly corresponds to TRBD1 (6 bases). CDR3 size: 12 residues.

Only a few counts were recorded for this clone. The CDR3 sequence: CASRNRGLNEKLFF. The CDR3 nucleotides read TGTGCCAGTAGAAACAGGGGACTCAATGAAAAACTGTTTTTT. The V gene is TRBV19, the J gene TRBJ1-4, with 7 bases lining up with TRBD1. The ends lost 6 bases at V and 5 bases at J; junction bases unmatched: 6. Looked up from germline, CDR1 is LNHDA and CDR2 is SQIVND (reference sequence). The CDR3 has 14 amino acids.

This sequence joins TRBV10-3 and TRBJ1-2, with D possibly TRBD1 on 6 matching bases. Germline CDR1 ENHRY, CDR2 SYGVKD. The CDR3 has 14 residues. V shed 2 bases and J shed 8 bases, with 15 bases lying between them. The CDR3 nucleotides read TGTGCCATCAGTGAGGAGGTGGACAGTGGGGGCTACACCTTC. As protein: CAISEEVDSGGYTF.

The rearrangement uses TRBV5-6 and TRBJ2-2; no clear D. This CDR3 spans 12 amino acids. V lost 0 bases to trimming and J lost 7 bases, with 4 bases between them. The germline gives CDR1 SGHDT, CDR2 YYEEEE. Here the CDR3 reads CASSLGGGELFF. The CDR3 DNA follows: TGTGCCAGCAGCTTGGGTGGCGGGGAGCTGTTTTTT. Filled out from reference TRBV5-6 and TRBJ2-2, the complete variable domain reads DAGVTQSPTHLIKTRGQQVTLRCSPKSGHDTVSWYQQALGQGPQFIFQYYEEEERQRGNFPDRFSGHQFPNYSSELNVNALLLGDSALYLCASSLGGGELFFGEGSRLTVL.

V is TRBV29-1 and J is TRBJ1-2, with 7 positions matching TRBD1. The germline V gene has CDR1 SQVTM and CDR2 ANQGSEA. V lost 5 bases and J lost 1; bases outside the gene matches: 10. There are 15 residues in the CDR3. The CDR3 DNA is TGCAGCGTTCCGAAGGCCCCAGGGGGTAACTATGGCTACACCTTC. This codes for CSVPKAPGGNYGYTF.

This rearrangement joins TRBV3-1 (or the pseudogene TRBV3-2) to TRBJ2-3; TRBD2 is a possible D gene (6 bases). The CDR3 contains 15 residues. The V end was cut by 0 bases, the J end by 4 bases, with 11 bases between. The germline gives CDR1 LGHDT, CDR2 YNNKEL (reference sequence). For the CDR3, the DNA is TGTGCCAGCAGCCAAGAGGGAACGGGAGCAGATACGCAGTATTTT. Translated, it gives CASSQEGTGADTQYF.

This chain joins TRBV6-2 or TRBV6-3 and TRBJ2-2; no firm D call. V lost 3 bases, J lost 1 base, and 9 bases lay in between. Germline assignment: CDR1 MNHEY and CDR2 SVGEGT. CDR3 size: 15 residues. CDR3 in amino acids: CASSYGSENTGELFF. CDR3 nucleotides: TGTGCCAGCAGTTATGGTAGTGAGAACACCGGGGAGCTGTTTTTT.

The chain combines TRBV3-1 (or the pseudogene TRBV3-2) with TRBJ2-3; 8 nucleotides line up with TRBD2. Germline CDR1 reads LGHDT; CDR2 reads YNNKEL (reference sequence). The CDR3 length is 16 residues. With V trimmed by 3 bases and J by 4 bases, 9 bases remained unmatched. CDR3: CASSHSRAAGADTQYF. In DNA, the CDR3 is TGTGCCAGCAGCCACTCGCGTGCAGCGGGGGCAGATACGCAGTATTTT.

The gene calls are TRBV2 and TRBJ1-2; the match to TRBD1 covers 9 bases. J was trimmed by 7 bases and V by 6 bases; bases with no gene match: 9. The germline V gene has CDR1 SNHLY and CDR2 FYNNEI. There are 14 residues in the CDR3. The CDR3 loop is CASRAGTGITGYTF. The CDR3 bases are TGTGCCAGCAGAGCCGGGACAGGGATCACTGGCTACACCTTC.